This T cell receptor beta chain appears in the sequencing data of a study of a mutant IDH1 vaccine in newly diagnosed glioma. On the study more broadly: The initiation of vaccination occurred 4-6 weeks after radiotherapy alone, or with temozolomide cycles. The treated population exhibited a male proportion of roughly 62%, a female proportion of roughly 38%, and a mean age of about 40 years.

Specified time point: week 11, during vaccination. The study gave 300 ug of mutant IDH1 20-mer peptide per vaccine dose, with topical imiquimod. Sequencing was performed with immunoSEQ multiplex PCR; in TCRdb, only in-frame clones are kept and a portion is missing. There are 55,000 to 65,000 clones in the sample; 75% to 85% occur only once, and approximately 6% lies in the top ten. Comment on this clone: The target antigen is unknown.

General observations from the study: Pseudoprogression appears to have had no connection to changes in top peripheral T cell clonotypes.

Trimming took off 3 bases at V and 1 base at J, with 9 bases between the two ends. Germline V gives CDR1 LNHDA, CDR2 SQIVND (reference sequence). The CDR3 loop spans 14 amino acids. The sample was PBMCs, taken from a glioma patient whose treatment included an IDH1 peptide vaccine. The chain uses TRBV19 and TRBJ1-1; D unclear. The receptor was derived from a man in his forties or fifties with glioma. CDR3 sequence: CASSMAESNTEAFF. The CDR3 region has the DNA TGTGCCAGTAGTATGGCAGAGTCGAACACTGAAGCTTTCTTT.